What follows are 27 T cell receptor beta chains derived from one specimen sequenced in a study of cytomegalovirus exposure and HLA in healthy donors (dated by TCRdb to about 2017). Library preparation used the immunoSEQ multiplex PCR assay. For the multiplex PCR, a mixture combining 60 forward primers for TCR Vbeta segments and 13 reverse primers for TCR Jbeta segments was used. Entries here come from immuneACCESS through TCRdb and include only in-frame sequences with V and J called. Some clones fail to appear in such tables; in the studies checked, an unresolved V gene covers under half of the shortfall, and the cause of the remainder is unknown. The sample includes 100,000 to 120,000 clones, with about 80% observed a single time. The ten top clones hold over 2.5% of the sample. The sample comprised PBMCs. The receptors derive from a woman in her sixties in good health and CMV-seropositive.

V usage is TRBV19 and J usage is TRBJ2-1; 11 bases align to TRBD2. CDR1 LNHDA and CDR2 SQIVND come from the germline V gene (reference sequence). J was trimmed by 4 bases and V by 4 bases; bases with no gene match: 3. The CDR3 is made up of 15 amino acids. This CDR3 is CASSTTSGAYNEQFF. Written as DNA, the CDR3 is TGTGCCAGTAGTACGACTAGCGGGGCGTACAATGAGCAGTTCTTC.

This clone was picked up one time. The chain employs TRBV5-1 and TRBJ1-5; D unresolved. Germline CDR1 SGHRS, CDR2 YFSETQ. With 5 bases removed from V and 0 bases from J, the gap between germline ends came to 12 bases. This CDR3 has 15 residues. CDR3 loop: CASRMSLYSNQPQHF. The CDR3 bases are TGCGCCAGCAGAATGAGCCTATATAGCAATCAGCCCCAGCATTTT.

This clone was observed a single time. The V and J genes are TRBV18 and TRBJ1-1; D is unclear. The CDR3 extends over 16 amino acids. Germline V gene lookup returns CDR1 KGHSH and CDR2 LQKENI. V was clipped by 3 bases and J by 3 bases, with 17 bases between them. The CDR3 coding sequence is TGTGCCAGCTCACCGACACCCGCGGGGTCTCACACTGAAGCTTTCTTT. Translated, it gives CASSPTPAGSHTEAFF.

The rearrangement links TRBV9 to TRBJ1-1, with 9 nucleotides matching TRBD1. Germline CDR1 and CDR2: SGDLS and YYNGEE. The V segment lost 4 bases and the J segment 2 bases; nucleotides outside the gene matches: 6. The CDR3 runs to 15 residues. CDR3 region: CASSLKGQGNTEAFF. DNA for the CDR3: TGTGCCAGCAGCCTCAAGGGACAGGGAAACACTGAAGCTTTCTTT. Full variable domain (missing parts from reference TRBV9 and TRBJ1-1): DSGVTQTPKHLITATGQRVTLRCSPRSGDLSVYWYQQSLDQGLQFLIQYYNGEERAKGNILERFSAQQFPDLHSELNLSSLELGDSALYFCASSLKGQGNTEAFFGQGTRLTVV.

This clone was counted only a few times. In DNA, the CDR3 is TGTGCCAGCAGTGAGAGGGCCGTCTCTGGAAACACCATATATTTT. Its translation is CASSERAVSGNTIYF. The gene calls are TRBV6-1 and TRBJ1-3; no clear D gene. CDR1 is MNHNS and CDR2 is SASEGT in the germline V gene. V gave up 3 bases and J gave up 0 bases, with 9 bases separating them. The CDR3 contains 15 residues.

The chain joins TRBV11-2 to TRBJ1-5; tentative D call: TRBD1 (6 bases). Germline V gives CDR1 SGHAT, CDR2 FQNNGV. V lost 0 bases, J lost 7 bases, and 13 bases lay in between. CDR3 length: 15 amino acids. The CDR3 region has the DNA TGTGCCAGCAGCTTAGAGGGGGCGCTTGGGCAGCCCCAGCATTTT. It codes for CASSLEGALGQPQHF.

This sequence joins TRBV7-9 and TRBJ2-1, with TRBD2 as a possible D gene (7 bases). The CDR3 has 18 amino acids. In germline, CDR1 is SEHNR, CDR2 FQNEAQ (reference sequence). Trimming shortened V by 4 bases and J by 3 bases, and 22 bases separated the two germline ends. The CDR3 protein is CASSSVGGGSRVYNEQFF. CDR3 DNA sequence: TGTGCCAGCAGCTCCGTAGGGGGGGGGAGTAGGGTCTACAATGAGCAGTTCTTC.

The chain is built from TRBV9 and TRBJ1-3; D not resolved. The CDR3 has 13 amino acids. V lost 4 bases and J lost 0, with 5 bases in between. The germline V gene has CDR1 SGDLS and CDR2 YYNGEE. CDR3 coding DNA: TGTGCCAGCAGCCCGAGCTCTGGAAACACCATATATTTT. Translated: CASSPSSGNTIYF.

The V call is TRBV18, the J call TRBJ2-3; TRBD2 aligns across 14 bases. This CDR3 region has 19 residues. Trimming took 3 bases from V and 3 from J; bases not matched to a gene: 11. Germline V gene data show CDR1 as KGHSH and CDR2 as LQKENI. The CDR3 DNA reads as TGTGCCAGCTCACCTCCTACGACAGGGACTAGCGGGAGAACAGATACGCAGTATTTT. It encodes CASSPPTTGTSGRTDTQYF.

This clone turned up a few times. The chain recombines TRBV11-2 with TRBJ2-1; TRBD2 matches at 10 bases. Losses at the gene ends were 4 bases for V and 7 bases for J; bases not matched to a gene: 7. From germline, CDR1 is SGHAT and CDR2 FQNNGV. This CDR3 has 15 amino acids. CDR3 in amino acids: CASSSRLAGRNEQFF. The CDR3 DNA sequence: TGTGCCAGCAGCTCAAGACTAGCGGGTAGGAATGAGCAGTTCTTC.

The CDR3: CASSLGDSDTQYF. The CDR3 coding sequence is TGCGCCAGCAGCTTGGGGGACTCAGATACGCAGTATTTT. This sequence joins TRBV5-1 and TRBJ2-3; D might be TRBD2 (6 bases). V lost 0 bases to trimming and J lost 4 bases, with 6 bases between them. The CDR3 has 13 residues. Germline CDR1 reads SGHRS; CDR2 reads YFSETQ.

This chain joins TRBV30 and TRBJ1-3; no clear D. The length of the CDR3 is 15 residues. V was cut by 3 bases and J by 0 bases, with 12 bases left in between. CDR1 is GTSNPN, CDR2 SVGIG, per germline (reference sequence). CDR3: CAWSTVGASGNTIYF. The CDR3 DNA reads TGTGCCTGGAGCACCGTGGGAGCCTCTGGAAACACCATATATTTT. The full variable domain, with the rest looked up from reference TRBV30 and TRBJ1-3, is SQTIHQWPATLVQPVGSPLSLECTVEGTSNPNLYWYRQAAGRGLQLLFYSVGIGQISSEVPQNLSASRPQDRQFILSSKKLLLSDSGFYLCAWSTVGASGNTIYFGEGSWLTVV.

This chain connects TRBV28 to TRBJ2-1; 8 bases are a match to TRBD2. The CDR3 runs 16 residues. Germline V gene data show CDR1 as MDHEN and CDR2 as SYDVKM. V lost 5 bases to trimming and J lost 4 bases; unmatched junction nucleotides: 10. The CDR3 loop is CASSTPGSGGYNEQFF. For the CDR3, the DNA is TGTGCCAGCAGTACCCCGGGGAGCGGGGGTTACAATGAGCAGTTCTTC.

V gene TRBV7-7 combines with J gene TRBJ2-5; D might be TRBD1 (6 bases). The CDR3 runs 14 residues. The germline V and J ends were trimmed by 4 bases and 1 base, with 10 bases remaining between them. The germline V gene has CDR1 SSHAT and CDR2 FNYEAQ (reference sequence). The CDR3 DNA is TGTGCCAGCAGCTCACCAGGGGTCCAAGAGACCCAGTACTTC. Protein product: CASSSPGVQETQYF.

The genes are TRBV9 and TRBJ2-5; possibly TRBD2 for D (6 bases). This CDR3 region has 16 residues. Trimming removed 3 bases from V and 4 bases from J, with 19 bases in between. CDR1 is SGDLS and CDR2 is YYNGEE in the germline V gene. CDR3 bases: TGTGCCAGCAGCGCAATTGGACGGACGACTAGAGAGACCCAGTACTTC. Translation gives CASSAIGRTTRETQYF.

This clone was counted once. The chain couples TRBV19 to TRBJ2-7, with 7 bases fitting TRBD1. V lost 10 bases, J lost 7 bases, and 10 bases stayed unmatched. The CDR3 consists of 12 residues. From germline, CDR1 is LNHDA and CDR2 SQIVND (reference sequence). The CDR3 DNA reads as TGTGCCACCCGACAGGGCGCAGGGGAGCAGTACTTC. Amino acid sequence: CATRQGAGEQYF.

V gene TRBV29-1 combines with J gene TRBJ1-5; 9 bases fit TRBD1. After removal of 6 bases from V and 6 bases from J, the junction contained 9 bases not matched to a gene. Per germline, CDR1 SQVTM and CDR2 ANQGSEA. This CDR3 spans 14 amino acids. The CDR3 DNA sequence: TGCAGCGTAGCCGGGACAGGGTCGGGTCAGCCCCAGCATTTT. Its protein product is CSVAGTGSGQPQHF.

The chain uses TRBV27 and TRBJ2-2; 15 positions agree with TRBD2. The V and J ends lost 6 bases and 0 bases, in that order; junction bases with no gene match: 2. Germline assignment: CDR1 MNHEY and CDR2 SMNVEV (reference sequence). The CDR3 sequence is 17 residues long. The CDR3 region is CASSGTSGRSNTGELFF. In DNA form, the CDR3 reads TGTGCCAGCAGCGGGACTAGCGGGAGGTCGAACACCGGGGAGCTGTTTTTT.

The chain links TRBV7-3 to TRBJ2-2; 10 bases are shared with TRBD2. Germline CDR1 reads SGHTA; CDR2 reads FQGTGA. V shed 6 bases and J 5 bases; nucleotides not matched to a gene: 6. This CDR3 spans 15 amino acids. The CDR3 reads CASSPSGSGTGELFF. CDR3 DNA: TGTGCCAGCAGTCCTAGCGGGAGCGGTACCGGGGAGCTGTTTTTT.

This rearrangement joins TRBV15 to TRBJ2-6, with unresolved D. This CDR3 is built from 18 residues. With 0 bases removed from V and 0 bases from J, the gap between germline ends came to 12 bases. Germline lookup yields CDR1 LNHNV and CDR2 YYDKDF (reference sequence). CDR3 amino acids: CATSRDYGRSSGANVLTF. Written as DNA, the CDR3 is TGTGCCACCAGCAGAGATTATGGCAGAAGCTCTGGGGCCAACGTCCTGACTTTC.

This chain links TRBV5-1 with TRBJ1-1; D is possibly TRBD1 (6 bases). The germline V gene encodes CDR1 SGHRS and CDR2 YFSETQ. The V and J ends lost 2 bases and 3 bases respectively, with 11 bases between them. The CDR3 length is 14 residues. The CDR3 is CASSFAGDYTEAFF. The CDR3 DNA reads as TGCGCCAGCAGCTTTGCAGGGGATTACACTGAAGCTTTCTTT.

This clone came up a few times. The chain carries TRBV7-9 and TRBJ2-7, with D perhaps TRBD1 (5 bases). The CDR3 loop spans 14 amino acids. The germline V gene encodes CDR1 SEHNR and CDR2 FQNEAQ (reference sequence). Trimming shortened V by 5 bases and J by 0 bases, and 11 bases separated the two germline ends. The CDR3 coding sequence is TGTGCCAGCAGCCTGCGACAGAGCTCCTACGAGCAGTACTTC. Protein: CASSLRQSSYEQYF.

This clone was counted only a few times. The rearrangement joins TRBV28 to TRBJ1-1; 7 bases align to TRBD1. Germline assignment: CDR1 MDHEN and CDR2 SYDVKM. Trimming took 3 bases from V and 1 from J; bases not matched to a gene: 2. The CDR3 is 14 residues long. CDR3 region: CASSFQGGNTEAFF. CDR3 nucleotide sequence: TGTGCCAGCAGTTTTCAGGGGGGGAACACTGAAGCTTTCTTT.

V and J are TRBV18 and TRBJ1-4, with a weak D call TRBD1 (5 bases). Germline V CDR1 and CDR2: KGHSH, LQKENI. The length of the CDR3 is 14 residues. Deletions cut 2 bases from V and 5 bases from J, with 9 bases between. The CDR3: CASSPVQGNEKLFF. The DNA of the CDR3 is TGTGCCAGCTCACCAGTGCAGGGAAATGAAAAACTGTTTTTT.

The chain links TRBV27 to TRBJ2-7; TRBD1 matches at 8 bases. This CDR3 is built from 15 residues. V gave up 3 bases and J gave up 2 bases; unmatched junction bases: 6. Germline V gene sequence: CDR1 MNHEY, CDR2 SMNVEV (reference sequence). CDR3 amino acids: CASSFRQGSTYEQYF. The CDR3 DNA is TGTGCCAGCAGTTTCAGACAGGGGAGCACCTACGAGCAGTACTTC.

This clone was seen a single time. The V and J genes are TRBV13 and TRBJ2-3, with D possibly matching TRBD1 (6 bases). The CDR3 length is 16 residues. Germline values: CDR1 PRHDT, CDR2 FYEKMQ (reference sequence). Trimming stripped 5 bases from V and 0 bases from J, with 15 bases between. CDR3 sequence: CASSLGTTASTDTQYF. CDR3 coding DNA: TGTGCCAGCAGCCTCGGGACAACAGCTAGCACAGATACGCAGTATTTT.

This clone was recorded at least ten times. The chain carries TRBV4-1 and TRBJ2-3; 14 bases match TRBD2. This CDR3 has 16 residues. Trimming removed 4 bases from V and 3 bases from J; junction bases left unmatched: 3. The germline V gene has CDR1 MGHRA and CDR2 YSYEKL. CDR3 in DNA: TGCGCCAGCAGCCGGGGACTAGCGGGAGCTACAGATACGCAGTATTTT. This codes for CASSRGLAGATDTQYF.